This T cell receptor beta chain emerged from a study of T cell changes during pregnancy in multiple sclerosis. The data were produced by immunoSEQ multiplex PCR, yet TCRdb's version contains in-frame clones alone and is incomplete. The table lists about 40,000 clones, roughly 90% of them singletons. The CDR3 has 15 amino acids. Germline CDR1 and CDR2: SEHNR and FQNEAQ (reference sequence). Trimming took off 3 bases at V and 0 bases at J, with 12 bases between the two ends. This TCR derives from a female donor with multiple sclerosis, enrolled in a pregnancy study. The sample was CD8+ T cells from peripheral blood mononuclear cells, taken in the first trimester of pregnancy. The chain is built from TRBV7-9 and TRBJ2-7; maybe TRBD1 (5 bases). CDR3 DNA: TGTGCCAGCAGCTTCACCCAAGACAGCTCCTACGAGCAGTACTTC. Residues: CASSFTQDSSYEQYF.